This TCR beta chain was sequenced for a study of blood T cell repertoires in COVID-19 (dated by TCRdb to 2019 to 2021). Notes on the research overall: The collaborator samples originated in the United States, Italy and Spain and spanned the acute and convalescent phases of COVID-19. The prospective study material was composed of cDNA or gDNA derived from T cells, B-cell-depleted T cells, or PBMCs. Samples were obtained from the ongoing ImmuneRACE study (first 160 participants) and from over a thousand subjects provided by 6 global collaborators. Deeply sampled blood TCRbeta repertoires from subjects exposed to, actively infected with, or recovered from COVID-19 were included in the dataset. Where available, HLA class I and class II types were taken from metadata supplied by the sample provider and were not determined by assay-based typing. The repertoires were released in a freely available public database meant as a resource for research on the immune response to SARS-CoV-2. The sample metadata nearly always contained a de-identified subject ID, COVID-19 status, age in years and sex. Results the study describes overall, beyond this receptor: How much clinical and demographic metadata was included differed by source and by participant, and the metadata was provided uncurated.

TCRbeta CDR3 regions were amplified from genomic DNA by means of the immunoSEQ Assay, a bias-controlled multiplex PCR. On the authors' methods: The number of nucleated cells in each sample was estimated by amplification of reference gene primers within the assay. To quantify the absolute abundance of each unique TCRbeta CDR3 rearrangement, sequence reads were collapsed and filtered. For each sample, productive Simpson clonality was calculated by taking the square root of Simpson's diversity index across productive rearrangements. TCRdb mirrors the immuneACCESS table, restricted to in-frame sequences. Some clones are absent from its copies; in checked studies, under half trace to an unresolved V gene, and the reason for the others is unknown. The D gene and trimming were derived from the DNA, and the V and J assignments and clone size from that table. This sample gives 100,000 to 150,000 clones in total; about 85% of them show up just once. The top ten clonotypes cover approximately 30% of the sample.

Whole blood was collected in K2EDTA tubes by collaborating institutions according to the institutions' own protocols. Collaborator samples were shipped for TCRbeta analysis as frozen whole blood, isolated PBMCs, or DNA extracted from either sample type. CDR1 LGHDT and CDR2 YNNKEL were looked up in the germline V gene (reference sequence). Trimming at the junction amounts to 2 bases on V and 10 bases on J, and the germline ends lie 17 bases apart. CDR3 length: 14 amino acids, cysteine to phenylalanine. The retained sequence is limited to the CDR3, 42 bases, with the frame set at the first base. Comments on this clone: Its binding antigen is unknown. No per-base quality is available; no much larger clone lies one base away.

The TCR sequence derives from a woman older than 75 with acute or convalescent COVID-19. The specimen sequenced was peripheral blood. The rearranged chain carries TRBV3-1 (or the pseudogene TRBV3-2) and TRBJ1-1; no D segment can be confidently identified. CDR3 protein: CASSQFYSGERAFF. The bases read TGTGCCAGCAGCCAATTTTATTCCGGGGAGCGAGCTTTCTTT.